This passage covers 24 T cell receptor beta chains from one sample sequenced in a study of shared clonotypes between healthy human individuals. Profiling relied on immunoSEQ multiplex PCR, and the TCRdb table lists in-frame clones only, not all of them. The sample holds about 520,000 clones, 70% to 80% seen once. Material: PBMCs. Source of these receptors: a woman between 35 and 50 years old in good health. Some clones in this sample may be carry-over from other donors' samples.

This clone has only one observation. The gene calls are TRBV4-2 and TRBJ2-3; maybe TRBD2 (6 bases). The CDR3 totals 14 residues. Germline lookup yields CDR1 LGHNA and CDR2 YNFKEQ. Trimming cost V 0 bases and J 6 bases, with 10 bases left between them. DNA for the CDR3: TGTGCCAGCAGCCAAGATCTCGGAGGGGATACGCAGTATTTT. This gives the protein CASSQDLGGDTQYF.

V is TRBV14 and J is TRBJ2-7; possible D gene TRBD1, 6 bases. Looked up from germline, CDR1 is SGHDN and CDR2 is FVKESK. The length of the CDR3 is 13 residues. V lost 4 bases, J lost 5 bases, and 12 bases lay in between. CDR3 sequence: CASSRVRGDEQYF. The CDR3 region has the DNA TGTGCCAGCAGCCGAGTCAGGGGCGACGAGCAGTACTTC.

Of note for this clone: Other DNA sequences in this specimen translate into the identical CDR3. This sequence joins TRBV7-2 and TRBJ2-5, with 7 bases fitting TRBD1. Germline CDR1 SGHTA, CDR2 FQGNSA. J lost 5 bases, V lost 5 bases, and 8 bases had no gene match. This CDR3 has 14 amino acids. CDR3 region: CASSPRQGSETQYF. Written as DNA, the CDR3 is TGTGCCAGCAGCCCACGACAGGGCTCGGAGACCCAGTACTTC.

This clone was seen once. The V and J genes are TRBV6-5 and TRBJ2-3; the D gene could be TRBD1 or TRBD2 (5 bases each). V lost 5 bases to trimming and J lost 5 bases, with 17 bases between them. The CDR3 has 15 amino acids. Germline V gene lookup returns CDR1 MNHEY and CDR2 SVGAGI. CDR3 sequence (DNA): TGTGCCAGCAGTAGACGAGGGGACGCGGGAGATACGCAGTATTTT. Protein: CASSRRGDAGDTQYF.

This clone was seen a few times. V is TRBV5-1 and J is TRBJ2-1, with 8 bases matching TRBD1. The CDR3 contains 15 residues. V shed 6 bases and J 5 bases; nucleotides not matched to a gene: 10. The germline V gene has CDR1 SGHRS and CDR2 YFSETQ. CDR3 bases: TGCGCCAGCACCCAAGCCGGGACAGGTCACAATGAGCAGTTCTTC. Translation: CASTQAGTGHNEQFF.

Comments on this clone: The same CDR3 arises from other DNA sequences in this sample as well. The chain uses TRBV5-4 and TRBJ2-5, with unresolved D. This CDR3 is 13 amino acids long. The ends were cut back, 1 base at V and 5 bases at J, with 9 bases in the middle. CDR1 is SGHNT and CDR2 is YYREEE in the germline V gene (reference sequence). CDR3 in DNA: TGTGCCAGCAGCTTGAGTGGTGGGGAGACCCAGTACTTC. Translated, it gives CASSLSGGETQYF.

The chain couples TRBV13 to TRBJ2-7, with 8 bases aligning to TRBD2. The CDR3 loop spans 14 amino acids. CDR1 is PRHDT and CDR2 is FYEKMQ in the germline V gene (reference sequence). The V gene end was trimmed by 5 bases and the J gene end by 3 bases; junction bases not matched to a gene: 6. CDR3 amino acids: CASSPRLAGYEQYF. Written as DNA, the CDR3 is TGTGCCAGCAGCCCCAGGCTAGCGGGCTACGAGCAGTACTTC.

The genes are TRBV2 and TRBJ2-1; weak D call: TRBD2 (5 bases). V lost 6 bases to trimming and J lost 10 bases, with 16 bases between them. CDR3 length equals 13 residues. Germline V gene sequence: CDR1 SNHLY, CDR2 FYNNEI. CDR3 bases: TGTGCCAGCAGCGGGTCGACTACTAAGGAGCAGTTCTTC. The encoded protein is CASSGSTTKEQFF.

This chain joins TRBV7-8 and TRBJ1-1; D possibly corresponds to TRBD1 (5 bases). This CDR3 region has 12 residues. Trimming removed 6 bases from V and 0 bases from J, with 5 bases in between. The germline V gene has CDR1 SGHVS and CDR2 FQNEAQ. CDR3 sequence: CASRTVNTEAFF. The CDR3 nucleotides read TGTGCCAGCAGGACAGTGAACACTGAAGCTTTCTTT.

This chain links TRBV7-2 with TRBJ2-5, with D possibly TRBD2 on 5 matching bases. The germline V and J ends were trimmed by 2 bases and 3 bases, with 16 bases remaining between them. Germline CDR1 SGHTA, CDR2 FQGNSA. The CDR3 runs to 16 residues. The CDR3 reads CASSLILTGKKETQYF. CDR3 sequence (DNA): TGTGCCAGCAGCTTAATCCTTACGGGGAAAAAAGAGACCCAGTACTTC.

This rearrangement joins TRBV7-9 to TRBJ2-3, with D perhaps matching TRBD1 (5 bases). The V end lost 3 bases, the J end lost 1 base, and 8 bases lay between the germline ends. CDR1 SEHNR and CDR2 FQNEAQ come from the germline V gene (reference sequence). The CDR3 loop spans 14 amino acids. DNA of the CDR3: TGTGCCAGCAGCTTGGGCAGGGGCACAGATACGCAGTATTTT. This codes for CASSLGRGTDTQYF.

Comment on this clone: A much more abundant neighbour one base away suggests this may be a read error. The chain carries TRBV29-1 and TRBJ1-4; D gene uncertain. Trimming took off 3 bases at V and 6 bases at J, with 14 bases between the two ends. Germline V gives CDR1 SQVTM, CDR2 ANQGSEA. CDR3 length equals 14 residues. In DNA form, the CDR3 reads TGCAGCGTTGAGCCGATAGGTGGAGATGAAAAACTGTTTTTT. This translates into CSVEPIGGDEKLFF.

V and J are TRBV29-1 and TRBJ1-4; 7 positions agree with TRBD1. Germline CDR1 reads SQVTM; CDR2 reads ANQGSEA. The J segment lost 1 base and the V segment lost 8 bases, leaving 4 bases of the junction unmatched. The CDR3 spans 13 residues. CDR3 in DNA: TGCAGCTTCCAGGGGGGAACTAATGAAAAACTGTTTTTT. Translated, it gives CSFQGGTNEKLFF.

This clone was found many times. This rearrangement joins TRBV5-4 to TRBJ1-1; D unresolved. Germline-derived CDR1 and CDR2 are SGHNT and YYREEE (reference sequence). Trimming cost V 7 bases and J 1 base, with 8 bases left between them. The length of the CDR3 is 12 residues. The CDR3 DNA reads as TGTGCCAGCGCCGGATCGAACACTGAAGCTTTCTTT. It specifies CASAGSNTEAFF.

The chain uses TRBV6-6 and TRBJ1-5; D is perhaps TRBD1 (6 bases). V lost 10 bases, J lost 0 bases, and 16 bases lay in between. The CDR3 sequence is 15 residues long. Germline values: CDR1 MNHNY, CDR2 SVGAGI (reference sequence). The CDR3: CATRGGGYSNQPQHF. In DNA form, the CDR3 reads TGTGCCACGAGAGGGGGAGGATATAGCAATCAGCCCCAGCATTTT.

The chain is built from TRBV28 and TRBJ1-1; maybe TRBD1 (5 bases). With 2 bases removed from V and 11 bases from J, the gap between germline ends came to 12 bases. This CDR3 is built from 12 residues. CDR1 is MDHEN and CDR2 is SYDVKM in the germline V gene. CDR3 coding DNA: TGTGCCAGCAGTTTACAGGGTCCAGAGGCTTTCTTT. This gives the protein CASSLQGPEAFF.

This clone has just a few counts. This chain connects TRBV7-9 to TRBJ2-5; 10 positions agree with TRBD1. The DNA matches TRBJ2-7 better at its end, which makes the J call doubtful. This CDR3 region has 13 residues. Per germline, CDR1 SEHNR and CDR2 FQNEAQ (reference sequence). CDR3 nucleotide sequence: TGTGCCGGGGGCCGGGACAGGGGCCGCGAGCAGTACTTC. This gives the protein CAGGRDRGREQYF.

The chain has TRBV5-1 and TRBJ2-7; 10 bases align to TRBD1. CDR3 length: 13 residues. Germline-derived CDR1 and CDR2 are SGHRS and YFSETQ. V dropped 1 base and J dropped 6; count of bases not matched to a gene: 1. DNA of the CDR3: TGCGCCAGCAGCTTGTGGACAGGGGGCGAGCAGTACTTC. This sequence encodes CASSLWTGGEQYF.

V is TRBV19 and J is TRBJ1-4; TRBD1 is a possible D gene (5 bases). CDR1 and CDR2 from the germline V gene are LNHDA and SQIVND (reference sequence). The CDR3 contains 15 residues. V was shortened by 5 bases and J by 2 bases, with 12 bases between the two germline ends. The CDR3 here is CASSQDTSTNEKLFF. The CDR3 coding sequence is TGTGCCAGTAGTCAGGACACCAGCACTAATGAAAAACTGTTTTTT.

The chain joins TRBV5-4 to TRBJ1-3; tentatively, D is TRBD1 (5 bases). Germline CDR1 SGHNT, CDR2 YYREEE (reference sequence). This CDR3 has 16 amino acids. V was clipped by 2 bases and J by 0 bases, with 12 bases between them. CDR3 nucleotides: TGTGCCAGCAGCTTTGTCGGGGGGGGCTCTGGAAACACCATATATTTT. Translated, it gives CASSFVGGGSGNTIYF.

The chain is built from TRBV11-3 and TRBJ2-2; no firm D call. This CDR3 contains 14 residues. With 3 bases removed from V and 6 bases from J, the gap between germline ends came to 11 bases. In germline, CDR1 is SGHNT, CDR2 YENEEA. The CDR3 DNA is TGTGCCAGCAGCTTTGTCGGCGAGTCCGGGGAGCTGTTTTTT. The encoded protein is CASSFVGESGELFF.

The chain links TRBV11-2 to TRBJ2-7; 13 bases fit TRBD2. CDR3 length: 15 residues. After removal of 5 bases from V and 5 bases from J, the junction contained 6 bases not matched to a gene. Germline CDR1 is SGHAT and CDR2 is FQNNGV. CDR3 sequence (DNA): TGTGCCAGCAGCCCTGGGACTAGCGGGATCCACGAGCAGTACTTC. Protein: CASSPGTSGIHEQYF.

This clone was seen only once. The chain links TRBV5-8 to TRBJ1-5, with TRBD1 matching 7 bases. This CDR3 is built from 14 residues. Germline V gene data show CDR1 as SGHTS and CDR2 as YDEGEE. Unmatched junction bases numbered 4, after V lost 3 bases and J lost 4 bases. The CDR3 loop is CASSWDSYNQPQHF. DNA for the CDR3: TGTGCCAGCAGCTGGGACAGCTATAATCAGCCCCAGCATTTT. Full variable domain (missing parts from reference TRBV5-8 and TRBJ1-5): EAGVTQSPTHLIKTRGQQATLRCSPISGHTSVYWYQQALGLGLQFLLWYDEGEERNRGNFPPRFSGRQFPNYSSELNVNALELEDSALYLCASSWDSYNQPQHFGDGTRLSIL.

The CDR3 loop is CASSVTTGPYEQYF. In nucleotides, the CDR3 is TGTGCCAGCTCTGTCACGACAGGTCCCTACGAGCAGTACTTC. The V and J genes are TRBV18 and TRBJ2-7; a possible D gene is TRBD1 (6 bases). Germline lookup yields CDR1 KGHSH and CDR2 LQKENI. CDR3 length equals 14 residues. V was cut by 6 bases and J by 2 bases, with 14 bases left in between.